These 24 T cell receptor beta chains share one sample of origin, sequenced in a study of blood T cells in healthy people across ages. A second 7 to 11 cycle PCR used barcoded and J-beta primers. TCRdb reprocessed the 5' RACE reads with MiXCR, giving one entry per CDR3 protein. In the table there are about 1.6 million distinct CDR3 sequences, roughly 32% of which are singletons. Sequenced: blood. The receptors were gathered from a woman aged 25 to 45 in good health.

To note about this clonotype: A much larger clone is a single base away; this may be a read error. This chain connects TRBV29-1 to TRBJ2-1; D possibly uses TRBD1 or TRBD2 (6 bases each). Looked up from germline, CDR1 is SQVTM and CDR2 is ANQGSEA. The CDR3 is made up of 12 amino acids. In nucleotides, the CDR3 is TGCAGCGTTGGGGGGGCATCCCACGAGCAGGACTTC. Translating gives CSVGGASHEQDF.

The rearrangement joins TRBV9 to TRBJ2-1; 7 nucleotides align to TRBD1. The ends lost 0 bases at V and 6 bases at J; junction bases unmatched: 3. The germline gives CDR1 SGDLS, CDR2 YYNGEE. The CDR3 is 14 amino acids. DNA for the CDR3: TGTGCCAGCAGCGTAGAATGGGACAGCAATGAGCAGTTCTTC. This sequence encodes CASSVEWDSNEQFF.

This clonotype was found many times. The chain employs TRBV29-1 and TRBJ2-7; 13 bases fit TRBD2. This CDR3 is 14 amino acids long. CDR1 and CDR2 (germline): SQVTM, ANQGSEA. V lost 6 bases, J lost 9 bases, and 11 bases stayed unmatched. CDR3: CSVDSGLAGRGQYF. The DNA for the CDR3 is TGCAGCGTCGACTCGGGACTAGCGGGGAGGGGGCAGTACTTC.

The genes are TRBV29-1 and TRBJ2-1; 7 bases agree with TRBD2. This CDR3 spans 14 amino acids. V lost 2 bases and J lost 6; bases outside the gene matches: 7. In germline, CDR1 is SQVTM, CDR2 ANQGSEA. CDR3 DNA: TGCAGCGTTGAACTAGCGGAAGGGCCCAATGAGCAGTTCTTC. The encoded protein is CSVELAEGPNEQFF.

This clonotype was observed a few times. This chain uses TRBV10-2 with TRBJ1-1; 9 nucleotides line up with TRBD1. The CDR3 runs 14 residues. Germline V lookup: CDR1 WSHSY, CDR2 SAAADI. J gave up 3 bases and V 8 bases, and 7 bases lay outside the gene matches. Here the CDR3 DNA reads TGCGCCAGCGCGTTGACAGGGGGGGACACTGAAGCTTTCTTT. This gives the protein CASALTGGDTEAFF.

V is TRBV12-3 or TRBV12-4 and J is TRBJ2-7; 14 bases are shared with TRBD2. Germline trimming cut 9 bases from V and 3 bases from J; bases unmatched to any gene: 1. The length of the CDR3 is 13 residues. The CDR3 loop reads CASGTSGGYEQYF. The CDR3 nucleotides are TGTGCCAGTGGGACTAGCGGGGGCTACGAGCAGTACTTC.

V gene TRBV2 combines with J gene TRBJ2-3; 11 positions match TRBD2. The germline CDR1 and CDR2 sequences are SNHLY and FYNNEI. V dropped 4 bases and J dropped 0; count of bases not matched to a gene: 6. The CDR3 runs 17 residues. The CDR3 bases are TGTGCCAGCAGTGGGGGACTAGCGGAGCGAAGCACAGATACGCAGTATTTT. Its protein product is CASSGGLAERSTDTQYF.

The V gene is TRBV28, the J gene TRBJ1-6; D unclear. Trimming removed 9 bases from V and 7 bases from J, with 16 bases in between. Germline V gene data show CDR1 as MDHEN and CDR2 as SYDVKM. The CDR3 is 14 residues long. CDR3 loop: CASEPGPKNSPLHF. For the CDR3, the DNA is TGTGCCAGTGAACCGGGTCCTAAGAATTCACCCCTCCACTTT.

This clonotype was found a few times. The gene calls are TRBV6-2 or TRBV6-3 and TRBJ2-1; D might be TRBD2 (5 bases). Per germline, CDR1 MNHEY and CDR2 SVGEGT. Trimming shortened V by 8 bases and J by 8 bases, and 13 bases separated the two germline ends. The CDR3 length is 12 residues. CDR3: CASAHGGYEQFF. In DNA form, the CDR3 reads TGTGCCAGCGCTCACGGCGGGTATGAGCAGTTCTTC.

This clonotype was seen a few times. This rearrangement joins TRBV6-6 to TRBJ2-3; D may be TRBD1 or TRBD2 (5 bases each). The CDR3 loop spans 17 amino acids. From germline, CDR1 is MNHNY and CDR2 SVGAGI (reference sequence). V shed 1 base and J shed 4 bases, with 18 bases lying between them. The CDR3 region has the DNA TGTGCCAGCAGTTACTTAAAGGGGTTTCGGGATCCAGATACGCAGTATTTT. Its translation is CASSYLKGFRDPDTQYF.

The chain links TRBV30 to TRBJ1-5; D is uncertain. This CDR3 comprises 14 residues. Per germline, CDR1 GTSNPN and CDR2 SVGIG (reference sequence). V lost 0 bases and J lost 6, with 12 bases in between. CDR3 sequence reads: CAWSVGGERQPQHF. The CDR3 nucleotides read TGTGCCTGGAGTGTCGGAGGAGAACGTCAGCCCCAGCATTTT.

This clonotype was counted a few times. The rearrangement joins TRBV7-3 to TRBJ2-3; TRBD2 agrees at 13 bases. The germline gives CDR1 SGHTA, CDR2 FQGTGA. The CDR3 sequence is 17 residues long. The junction had 6 bases not matched to a gene; V was cut back by 0 bases and J by 6 bases. The CDR3 DNA reads as TGTGCCAGCAGCTTAACCCGACTAGCGGGAGGATGGGATACGCAGTATTTT. Protein: CASSLTRLAGGWDTQYF.

This clonotype was detected only a few times. V is TRBV20-1 and J is TRBJ2-5; tentatively, D is TRBD2 (5 bases). This CDR3 spans 13 amino acids. In germline, CDR1 is DFQATT, CDR2 SNEGSKA (reference sequence). Trimming took 2 bases from V and 5 from J, leaving 12 bases between them. The CDR3 DNA sequence: TGCAGTGCTAGAAGGGATGGCGGGGAGACCCAGTACTTC. Translating gives CSARRDGGETQYF.

The chain recombines TRBV20-1 with TRBJ2-1; TRBD2 aligns across 9 bases. Germline CDR1 DFQATT, CDR2 SNEGSKA (reference sequence). V shed 5 bases and J 3 bases; nucleotides not matched to a gene: 5. The CDR3 consists of 14 residues. The CDR3 loop reads CSARGLAYYNEQFF. In DNA, the CDR3 is TGCAGTGCTCGGGGACTAGCATACTACAATGAGCAGTTCTTC.

The chain employs TRBV20-1 and TRBJ1-2; D is perhaps TRBD1 (5 bases). The CDR3 runs 11 residues. Germline V gives CDR1 DFQATT, CDR2 SNEGSKA (reference sequence). The V end lost 6 bases, the J end lost 8 bases, and 13 bases lay between the germline ends. The CDR3 sequence: CSATGVLGYTF. Here the CDR3 DNA reads TGCAGTGCCACGGGGGTTTTGGGCTACACCTTC.

This clonotype was detected a few times. The rearrangement links TRBV25-1 to TRBJ2-3; maybe TRBD1 (5 bases). This CDR3 contains 15 residues. CDR1 MGHDK and CDR2 SYGVNS come from the germline V gene. V gave up 5 bases and J gave up 12 bases, with 24 bases separating them. Written as DNA, the CDR3 is TGTGCCAGCAGTACTACAGGACAATCAATCTCCACCCAGTATTTT. Translating it yields CASSTTGQSISTQYF.

The chain employs TRBV5-1 and TRBJ2-1; weak D call: TRBD2 (7 bases). V shed 3 bases and J shed 2 bases, with 27 bases lying between them. The CDR3 is made up of 20 amino acids. CDR1 and CDR2 from the germline V gene are SGHRS and YFSETQ. The CDR3 reads CASSWGEVGGGFPTYNEQFF. The CDR3 DNA follows: TGCGCCAGCAGCTGGGGGGAGGTGGGGGGGGGCTTCCCCACCTACAATGAGCAGTTCTTC.

Note on this clonotype: At one boundary the junction diverges from the germline segment, which might be a read error. This sequence joins TRBV5-1 and TRBJ1-6; 10 positions match TRBD1. The CDR3 extends over 15 amino acids. Per germline, CDR1 SGHRS and CDR2 YFSETQ. The DNA of the CDR3 is TGCGCCAGCAGCTCCGGGACAGGGGAAGGATCACCCCGCCACTTT. Protein sequence: CASSSGTGEGSPRHF.

Only a few counts were recorded for this clonotype. CDR3 bases: TGTGCCAGCAGTGAATGGCAGGGGACCCTTCAAGAGACCCAGTACTTC. This gives the protein CASSEWQGTLQETQYF. The chain recombines TRBV6-1 with TRBJ2-5, with a weak D call TRBD1 (6 bases). The V and J ends lost 2 bases and 2 bases respectively, with 15 bases between them. Germline V gene data show CDR1 as MNHNS and CDR2 as SASEGT. The length of the CDR3 is 16 residues.

The V gene is TRBV6-1, the J gene TRBJ1-2, with D tentatively TRBD1 (5 bases). Trimming left V 7 bases short and J 4 bases short, with 16 bases between. Looked up from germline, CDR1 is MNHNS and CDR2 is SASEGT. The CDR3 sequence is 14 residues long. As DNA, the CDR3 is TGTGCCAGCACCCGGGGCGGGTCGAGCTATGGCTACACCTTC. Amino acid sequence: CASTRGGSSYGYTF.

This clonotype was detected only a few times. The gene calls are TRBV10-3 and TRBJ2-7; D may be TRBD2 (5 bases). V shed 0 bases and J shed 0 bases, with 9 bases lying between them. CDR1 ENHRY and CDR2 SYGVKD come from the germline V gene. This CDR3 region has 15 residues. CDR3 sequence (DNA): TGTGCCATCAGTGAGTCGCGGGTCAGCTCCTACGAGCAGTACTTC. It translates to CAISESRVSSYEQYF.

This chain joins TRBV5-1 and TRBJ2-2; D is possibly TRBD1 (5 bases). V gave up 0 bases and J gave up 2 bases, with 14 bases separating them. The CDR3 spans 17 residues. CDR1 and CDR2 (germline): SGHRS, YFSETQ. CDR3 in amino acids: CASSLAQGSLNTGELFF. DNA for the CDR3: TGCGCCAGCAGCTTGGCTCAGGGATCTCTTAACACCGGGGAGCTGTTTTTT.

The chain is built from TRBV3-1 and TRBJ2-5, with unresolved D. V lost 1 base and J lost 0, with 9 bases in between. CDR1 is LGHDT and CDR2 is YNNKEL in the germline V gene (reference sequence). The CDR3 contains 15 residues. CDR3 loop: CASSQGTPYQETQYF. The CDR3 coding sequence is TGTGCCAGCAGCCAAGGGACCCCTTACCAAGAGACCCAGTACTTC.

This clonotype was detected a few times. The rearrangement uses TRBV20-1 and TRBJ2-7; D ambiguous. Deletions cut 6 bases from V and 4 bases from J, with 13 bases between. The CDR3 consists of 12 residues. Germline CDR1 is DFQATT and CDR2 is SNEGSKA (reference sequence). CDR3 DNA sequence: TGCAGTGCCCAGCAGTTCGTATACGAGCAGTACTTC. Translating gives CSAQQFVYEQYF.